Sequencing of this T cell receptor beta chain was carried out in a study of prognosis after radiotherapy for stage I lung cancer. Germline values: CDR1 KGHSH, CDR2 LQKENI. V lost 2 bases to trimming and J lost 3 bases, with 8 bases between them. The CDR3 runs to 14 residues. In its sample, this clonotype was seen many times. Amplicons of TCR beta CDR3 were generated from genomic DNA by two-round multiplex PCR. Gene-specific primers for each TRBV and TRBJ gene drove first-round PCR. Each CDR3 protein gets one entry after TCRdb re-called the multiplex PCR reads with MiXCR. The sample lists around 20,000 distinct CDR3 sequences; about three fifths were seen once.

The source of this sequence is a donor of 50 years or more with non-small cell lung cancer. The chain combines TRBV18 with TRBJ1-5; TRBD1 might be the D (5 bases). Sequenced here: PBMCs, sampled before or after stereotactic body radiation therapy (not recorded which). CDR3 protein: CASSPSGNNQPQHF. The CDR3 nucleotides are TGTGCCAGCTCACCATCAGGGAACAATCAGCCCCAGCATTTT.